This entry describes one T cell receptor (beta chain). The antigen is not known. This CDR3 region has 16 residues. Trimming pared 0 bases from V and 0 bases from J, leaving 6 bases between. Germline CDR1 and CDR2: MNHEY and SVGEGT. These data come from a study of blood T cells in healthy people across ages. General study results and limits: Older individuals had lower TCR beta diversity per million T cells (the decline was roughly linear).

Alongside a J-beta primer mix, a sample-barcoded 5' primer served in a second PCR lasting roughly 6 to 12 cycles. TCRdb recomputed calls from the 5' RACE reads with MiXCR, one row per CDR3 protein. The table has roughly 730,000 distinct CDR3 sequences, more than 50% seen once; the top ten hold roughly 25%. No fewer than 7 million PBMCs went into each sample. The V call is TRBV6-2 or TRBV6-3, the J call TRBJ2-6; D uncertain. Sequenced input: blood. The receptor was derived from a man aged 35 to 55 in good health. The CDR3 bases are TGTGCCAGCAGTTACTCGTGGAGCTCTGGGGCCAACGTCCTGACTTTC. It translates to CASSYSWSSGANVLTF.